This TCR beta chain was captured by sequencing in a study of PD-1 blockade in classical Hodgkin lymphoma. The study's findings and limits: TCR diversity at baseline was reported to be reduced in newly diagnosed patients relative to healthy donors.

Time point given: cycle 4 day 1 (C4D1), after less than 7 weeks of nivolumab. Every patient relapsed after autologous stem cell transplantation, and brentuximab vedotin exposure varied. Trimming stripped 4 bases from V and 3 bases from J, with 18 bases between. This CDR3 has 16 residues. Looked up from germline, CDR1 is MNHNS and CDR2 is SASEGT. This clone appeared a single time. Its antigen is as yet unknown. Assay: immunoSEQ multiplex PCR; the TCRdb copy retains only in-frame clones and omits some. The sample holds about 19,000 clones; around 82% are singletons and the top ten take approximately 22%.

The sequence was obtained from a human donor with classical Hodgkin lymphoma. Material: peripheral blood mononuclear cells (PBMCs), obtained before the fourth cycle of nivolumab. The V and J genes are TRBV6-1 and TRBJ1-2, with a possible D match to TRBD1 (6 bases). CDR3 sequence: CASSGRGGGADYGYTF. Written as DNA, the CDR3 is TGTGCCAGCAGTGGGCGAGGGGGGGGCGCAGACTATGGCTACACCTTC.